A single sample gave rise to the 9 T cell receptor beta chains below, sequenced in a study of blood T cell repertoires in COVID-19. Libraries were prepared by immunoSEQ multiplex PCR; TCRdb keeps only in-frame clonotypes and omits some of them. This table holds 55,000 to 75,000 clones, roughly four fifths found once. Sequenced input: peripheral blood. The source is an elderly man with COVID-19, enrolled during active disease.

CDR3 nucleotides: TGTGCCAGCAGTTACGGGACAAGCTCCTACGAGCAGTACGTC. This gives the protein CASSYGTSSYEQYV. The V call is TRBV6-6, the J call TRBJ2-7, with D perhaps TRBD1 (6 bases). The CDR3 is 14 amino acids. V was clipped by 2 bases and J by 0 bases, with 8 bases between them. Germline CDR1 reads MNHNY; CDR2 reads SVGAGI (reference sequence).

The rearrangement links TRBV24-1 to TRBJ1-3; D is unclear. This CDR3 has 14 residues. Germline V gene data show CDR1 as KGHDR and CDR2 as SFDVKD. V lost 4 bases and J 0 bases, leaving 6 bases between the germline ends. The CDR3 bases are TGTGCCACCAGTGACCCAGGCTCTGGAAACACCATATATTTT. Translating gives CATSDPGSGNTIYF.

This chain links TRBV12-3 or TRBV12-4 with TRBJ2-7; D gene uncertain. The CDR3 spans 13 residues. Trimming cost V 6 bases and J 4 bases, with 13 bases left between them. The CDR3 sequence: CASSSPVRYEQYF. CDR3 nucleotides: TGTGCCAGCAGCTCCCCGGTGAGATACGAGCAGTACTTC.

The V and J genes are TRBV5-1 and TRBJ2-7, with 9 bases identical to TRBD1. The CDR3 extends over 14 amino acids. CDR1 and CDR2 (germline): SGHRS, YFSETQ. V gave up 5 bases and J gave up 4 bases; unmatched junction bases: 7. As DNA, the CDR3 is TGCGCCAGCAGACCCGGGACAGGGACTTACGAGCAGTACTTC. Residues: CASRPGTGTYEQYF.

This clone is medium-sized in the sample. The rearrangement links TRBV9 to TRBJ1-4, with 9 bases identical to TRBD1. The CDR3 has 15 residues. Looked up from germline, CDR1 is SGDLS and CDR2 is YYNGEE. V dropped 4 bases and J dropped 5; count of bases not matched to a gene: 6. The CDR3 spells CASSPTGGQNEKLFF. The CDR3 nucleotides are TGTGCCAGCAGCCCGACAGGGGGACAAAATGAAAAACTGTTTTTT.

The V and J genes are TRBV7-9 and TRBJ1-2; 11 bases align to TRBD1. There are 14 residues in the CDR3. Germline CDR1 is SEHNR and CDR2 is FQNEAQ (reference sequence). V was clipped by 3 bases and J by 6 bases; unmatched bases: 3. The CDR3 nucleotides read TGTGCCAGCAGCTTCTCGGACAGGGGGCATGGCTACACCTTC. This codes for CASSFSDRGHGYTF.

The chain uses TRBV11-2 and TRBJ1-1; a weak D match, TRBD1 (5 bases). The V end was cut by 5 bases, the J end by 0 bases, with 13 bases between. The CDR3 is 15 residues long. CDR1 SGHAT and CDR2 FQNNGV come from the germline V gene. Written as DNA, the CDR3 is TGTGCCAGCAGCGAAACTATGACAGTGAACACTGAAGCTTTCTTT. It yields the protein CASSETMTVNTEAFF.

The CDR3 DNA follows: TGTGCCAGCAGCTCCCTGGGGGCCCGGTCCCCCCTCCACTTT. Amino acid sequence: CASSSLGARSPLHF. The chain carries TRBV21-1 and TRBJ1-6; the table gives TRBD1 as D, unverified against the DNA. TRBV21-1 is labeled a pseudogene. The CDR3 sequence is 14 residues long.

This chain uses TRBV9 with TRBJ2-2, with a weak D call TRBD2 (7 bases). The length of the CDR3 is 15 residues. V was pared by 7 bases and J by 7 bases, with 20 bases between. CDR1 and CDR2 from the germline V gene are SGDLS and YYNGEE. The CDR3 loop is CASSTKGGPGGELFF. In DNA form, the CDR3 reads TGTGCCAGCTCTACTAAGGGGGGGCCTGGCGGGGAGCTGTTTTTT.